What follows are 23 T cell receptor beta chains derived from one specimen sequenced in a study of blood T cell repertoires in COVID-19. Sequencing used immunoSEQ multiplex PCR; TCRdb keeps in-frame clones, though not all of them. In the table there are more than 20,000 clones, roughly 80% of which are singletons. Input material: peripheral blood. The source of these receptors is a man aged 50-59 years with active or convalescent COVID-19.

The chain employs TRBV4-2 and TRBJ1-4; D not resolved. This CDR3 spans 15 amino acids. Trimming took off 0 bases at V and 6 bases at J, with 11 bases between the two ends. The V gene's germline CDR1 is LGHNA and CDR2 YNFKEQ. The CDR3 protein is CASSQDEAEDEKLFF. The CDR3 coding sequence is TGTGCCAGCAGCCAAGATGAGGCGGAGGATGAAAAACTGTTTTTT.

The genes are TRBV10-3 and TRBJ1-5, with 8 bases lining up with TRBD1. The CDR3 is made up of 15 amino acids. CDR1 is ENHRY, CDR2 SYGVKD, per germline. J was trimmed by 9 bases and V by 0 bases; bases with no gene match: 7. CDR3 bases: TGTGCCATCAGTGAGTCCCAGGGGGCAGGTTGGCCCCAGCATTTT. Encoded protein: CAISESQGAGWPQHF.

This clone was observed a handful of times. CDR3 region: CASSPRQAPGGELFF. CDR3 bases: TGTGCCAGCAGCCCCCGACAGGCCCCGGGCGGGGAGCTGTTTTTT. The chain joins TRBV7-3 to TRBJ2-2; perhaps TRBD1 as D (6 bases). V shed 5 bases and J shed 7 bases, with 17 bases lying between them. CDR1 is SGHTA and CDR2 is FQGTGA in the germline V gene. CDR3 length: 15 residues.

In DNA, the CDR3 is TGCAGCGCGGGGACTAGCACAGATACGCAGTATTTT. Its protein product is CSAGTSTDTQYF. The rearrangement uses TRBV29-1 and TRBJ2-3; tentatively, D is TRBD2 (6 bases). Germline V gives CDR1 SQVTM, CDR2 ANQGSEA. This CDR3 has 12 amino acids. The V gene lost 7 bases and the J gene lost 0 bases, with 8 bases spanning the gap.

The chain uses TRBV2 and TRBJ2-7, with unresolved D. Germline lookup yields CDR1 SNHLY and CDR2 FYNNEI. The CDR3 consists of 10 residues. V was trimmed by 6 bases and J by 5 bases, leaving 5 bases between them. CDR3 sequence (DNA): TGTGCCAGCAGCACTGACGAGCAGTACTTC. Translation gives CASSTDEQYF. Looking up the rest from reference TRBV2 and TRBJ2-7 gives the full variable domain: EPEVTQTPSHQVTQMGQEVILRCVPISNHLYFYWYRQILGQKVEFLVSFYNNEISEKSEIFDDQFSVERPDGSNFTLKIRSTKLEDSAMYFCASSTDEQYFGPGTRLTVT.

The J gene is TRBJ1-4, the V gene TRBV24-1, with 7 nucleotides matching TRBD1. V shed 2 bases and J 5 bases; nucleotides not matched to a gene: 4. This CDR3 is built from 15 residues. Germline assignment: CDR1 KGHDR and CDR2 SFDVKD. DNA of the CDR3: TGTGCCACCAGTGATTCCGGGACAGCAAATGAAAAACTGTTTTTT. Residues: CATSDSGTANEKLFF.

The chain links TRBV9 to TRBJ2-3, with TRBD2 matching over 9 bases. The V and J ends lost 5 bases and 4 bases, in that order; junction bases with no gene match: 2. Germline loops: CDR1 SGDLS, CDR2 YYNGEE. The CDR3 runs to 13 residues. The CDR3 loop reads CASSSGRPDTQYF. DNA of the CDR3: TGTGCCAGCAGTAGCGGGAGACCAGATACGCAGTATTTT.

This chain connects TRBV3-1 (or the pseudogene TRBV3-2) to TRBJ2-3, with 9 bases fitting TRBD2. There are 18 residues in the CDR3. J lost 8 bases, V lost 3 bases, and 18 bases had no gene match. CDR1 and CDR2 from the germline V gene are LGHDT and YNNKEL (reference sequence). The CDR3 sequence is CASSHGTGGRGGAGTQYF. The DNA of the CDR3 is TGTGCCAGCAGCCACGGGACCGGGGGTCGCGGGGGGGCAGGTACGCAGTATTTT.

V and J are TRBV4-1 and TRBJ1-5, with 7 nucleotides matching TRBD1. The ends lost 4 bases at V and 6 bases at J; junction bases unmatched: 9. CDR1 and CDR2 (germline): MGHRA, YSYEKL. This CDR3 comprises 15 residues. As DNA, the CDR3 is TGCGCCAGCAGCCCGCGGGAAGGGGGCGGTCAGCCCCAGCATTTT. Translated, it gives CASSPREGGGQPQHF.

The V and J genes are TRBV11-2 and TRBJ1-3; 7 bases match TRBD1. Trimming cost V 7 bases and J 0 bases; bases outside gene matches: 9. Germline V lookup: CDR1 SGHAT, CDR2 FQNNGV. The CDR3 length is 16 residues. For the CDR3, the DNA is TGTGCCAGCACCTGGGACAGCCGTTACTCTGGAAACACCATATATTTT. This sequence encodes CASTWDSRYSGNTIYF.

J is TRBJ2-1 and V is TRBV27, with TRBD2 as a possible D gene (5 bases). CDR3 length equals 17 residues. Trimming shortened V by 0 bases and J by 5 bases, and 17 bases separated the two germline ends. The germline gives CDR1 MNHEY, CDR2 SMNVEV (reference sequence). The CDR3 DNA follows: TGTGCCAGCAGTTTATCGGCCTTACTAGGTTGGAACAATGAGCAGTTCTTC. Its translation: CASSLSALLGWNNEQFF.

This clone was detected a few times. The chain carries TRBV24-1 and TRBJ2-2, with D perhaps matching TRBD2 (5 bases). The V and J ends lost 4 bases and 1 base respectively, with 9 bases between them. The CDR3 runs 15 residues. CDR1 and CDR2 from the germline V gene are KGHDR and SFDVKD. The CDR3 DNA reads TGTGCCACCAGTGACCCCGGAGGGAACACCGGGGAGCTGTTTTTT. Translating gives CATSDPGGNTGELFF.

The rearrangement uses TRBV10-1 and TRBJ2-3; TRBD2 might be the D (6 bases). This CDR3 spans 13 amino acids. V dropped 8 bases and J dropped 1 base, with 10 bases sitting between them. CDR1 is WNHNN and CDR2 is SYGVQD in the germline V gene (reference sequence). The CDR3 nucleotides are TGCGCCAGCTCGGGACTTGGCACAGATACGCAGTATTTT. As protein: CASSGLGTDTQYF.

This CDR3 reads CASTGGTGTSPLHF. In DNA, the CDR3 is TGCGCCAGCACCGGAGGGACAGGGACCTCACCCCTCCACTTT. This chain links TRBV5-1 with TRBJ1-6; TRBD1 agrees at 9 bases. CDR3 length equals 14 residues. Germline V gene data show CDR1 as SGHRS and CDR2 as YFSETQ. The ends lost 6 bases at V and 10 bases at J; junction bases unmatched: 8.

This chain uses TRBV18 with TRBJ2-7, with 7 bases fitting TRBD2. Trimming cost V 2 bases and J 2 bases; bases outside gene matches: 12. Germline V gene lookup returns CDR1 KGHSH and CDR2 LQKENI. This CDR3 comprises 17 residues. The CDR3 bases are TGTGCCAGCTCACCAAGGTTTTCTCTAGCGGATGCCTACGAGCAGTACTTC. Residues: CASSPRFSLADAYEQYF.

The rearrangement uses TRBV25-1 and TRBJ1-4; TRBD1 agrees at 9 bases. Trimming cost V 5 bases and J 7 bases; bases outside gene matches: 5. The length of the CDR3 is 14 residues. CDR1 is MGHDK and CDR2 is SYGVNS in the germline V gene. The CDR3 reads CASSYRDRAEKLFF. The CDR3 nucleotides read TGTGCCAGCAGTTACCGGGACAGGGCTGAAAAACTGTTTTTT.

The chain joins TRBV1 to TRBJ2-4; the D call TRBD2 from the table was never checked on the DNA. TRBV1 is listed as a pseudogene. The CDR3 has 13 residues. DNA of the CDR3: TGCACCAGCGCGCGAATAGCCAAAAACATTCAGTACTTC. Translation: CTSARIAKNIQYF.

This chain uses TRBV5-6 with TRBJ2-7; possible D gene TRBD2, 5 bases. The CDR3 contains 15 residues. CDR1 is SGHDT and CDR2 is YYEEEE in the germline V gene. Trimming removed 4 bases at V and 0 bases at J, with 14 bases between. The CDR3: CASSAGLWSSYEQYF. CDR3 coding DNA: TGTGCCAGCAGCGCAGGACTCTGGAGCTCCTACGAGCAGTACTTC. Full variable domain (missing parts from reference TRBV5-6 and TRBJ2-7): DAGVTQSPTHLIKTRGQQVTLRCSPKSGHDTVSWYQQALGQGPQFIFQYYEEEERQRGNFPDRFSGHQFPNYSSELNVNALLLGDSALYLCASSAGLWSSYEQYFGPGTRLTVT.

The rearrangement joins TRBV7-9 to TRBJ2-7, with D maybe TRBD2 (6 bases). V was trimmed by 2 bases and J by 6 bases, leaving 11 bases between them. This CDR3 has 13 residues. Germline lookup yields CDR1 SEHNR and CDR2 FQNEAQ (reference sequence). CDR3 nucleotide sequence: TGTGCCAGCAGCTTAACTCGACTAGTCGAGCAGTACTTC. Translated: CASSLTRLVEQYF. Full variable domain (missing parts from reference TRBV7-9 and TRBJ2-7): DTGVSQNPRHKITKRGQNVTFRCDPISEHNRLYWYRQTLGQGPEFLTYFQNEAQLEKSRLLSDRFSAERPKGSFSTLEIQRTEQGDSAMYLCASSLTRLVEQYFGPGTRLTVT.

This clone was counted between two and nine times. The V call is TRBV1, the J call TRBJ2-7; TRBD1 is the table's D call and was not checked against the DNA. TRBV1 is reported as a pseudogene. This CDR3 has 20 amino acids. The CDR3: CTSSCFAGTGVGGSSYEQYF. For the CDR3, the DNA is TGCACCAGCAGCTGTTTCGCCGGGACAGGGGTAGGGGGATCCTCCTACGAGCAGTACTTC.

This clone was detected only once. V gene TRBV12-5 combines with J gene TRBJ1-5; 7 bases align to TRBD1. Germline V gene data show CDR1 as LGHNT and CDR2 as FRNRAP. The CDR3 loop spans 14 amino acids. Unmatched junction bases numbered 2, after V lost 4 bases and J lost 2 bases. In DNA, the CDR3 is TGTGCTAGTGGTTATGGACAGGGCAATCAGCCCCAGCATTTT. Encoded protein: CASGYGQGNQPQHF.

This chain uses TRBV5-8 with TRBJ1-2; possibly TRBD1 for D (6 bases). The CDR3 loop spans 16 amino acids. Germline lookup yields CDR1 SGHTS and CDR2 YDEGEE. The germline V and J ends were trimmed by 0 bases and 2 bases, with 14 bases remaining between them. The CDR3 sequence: CASSLEFRGGNYGYTF. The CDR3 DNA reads TGTGCCAGCAGCTTGGAGTTCAGGGGTGGAAACTATGGCTACACCTTC.

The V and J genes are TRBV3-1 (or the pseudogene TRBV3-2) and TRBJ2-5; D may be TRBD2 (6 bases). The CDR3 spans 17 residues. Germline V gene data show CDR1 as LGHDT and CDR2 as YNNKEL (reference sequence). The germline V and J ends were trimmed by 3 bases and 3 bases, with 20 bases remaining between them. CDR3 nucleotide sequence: TGTGCCAGCAGCCAGGCCCCCCCTAGCGCCGGGGAAGAGACCCAGTACTTC. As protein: CASSQAPPSAGEETQYF.